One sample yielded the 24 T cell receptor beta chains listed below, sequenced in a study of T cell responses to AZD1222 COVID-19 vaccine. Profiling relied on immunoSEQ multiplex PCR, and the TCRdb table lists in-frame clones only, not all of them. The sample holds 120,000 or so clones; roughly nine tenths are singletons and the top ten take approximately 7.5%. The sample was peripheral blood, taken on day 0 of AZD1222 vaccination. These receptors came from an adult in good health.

The CDR3 loop is CASSYWLGPSYEQYF. For the CDR3, the DNA is TGTGCCAGCAGTTACTGGCTAGGGCCCTCCTACGAGCAGTACTTC. V usage is TRBV6-5 and J usage is TRBJ2-7; D unclear. Germline-derived CDR1 and CDR2 are MNHEY and SVGAGI. V lost 1 base and J lost 0, with 10 bases in between. The CDR3 length is 15 residues.

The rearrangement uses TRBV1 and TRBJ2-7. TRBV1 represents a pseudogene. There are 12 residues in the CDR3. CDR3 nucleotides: TGCACCAGCAGCCAAAGATCCCACGAGCAGTACTTC. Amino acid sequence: CTSSQRSHEQYF.

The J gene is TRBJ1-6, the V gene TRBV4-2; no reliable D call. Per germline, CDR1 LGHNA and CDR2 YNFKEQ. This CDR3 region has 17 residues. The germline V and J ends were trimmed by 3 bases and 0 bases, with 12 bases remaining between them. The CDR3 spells CASSQWSVSSYNSPLHF. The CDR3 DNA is TGTGCCAGCAGCCAGTGGTCAGTAAGCTCCTATAATTCACCCCTCCACTTT.

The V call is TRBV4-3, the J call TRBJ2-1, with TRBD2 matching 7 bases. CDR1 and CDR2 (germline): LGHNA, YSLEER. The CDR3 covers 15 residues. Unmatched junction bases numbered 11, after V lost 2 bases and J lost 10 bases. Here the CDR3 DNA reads TGCGCCAGCAGCCAAAGCTTCCGACTAGCCGGGGAGCAGTTCTTC. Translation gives CASSQSFRLAGEQFF.

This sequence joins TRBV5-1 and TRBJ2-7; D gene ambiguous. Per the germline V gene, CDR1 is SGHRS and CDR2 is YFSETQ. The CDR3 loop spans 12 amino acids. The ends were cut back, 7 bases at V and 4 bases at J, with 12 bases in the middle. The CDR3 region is CASGPDRYEQYF. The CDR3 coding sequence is TGCGCCAGCGGCCCTGACCGGTACGAGCAGTACTTC.

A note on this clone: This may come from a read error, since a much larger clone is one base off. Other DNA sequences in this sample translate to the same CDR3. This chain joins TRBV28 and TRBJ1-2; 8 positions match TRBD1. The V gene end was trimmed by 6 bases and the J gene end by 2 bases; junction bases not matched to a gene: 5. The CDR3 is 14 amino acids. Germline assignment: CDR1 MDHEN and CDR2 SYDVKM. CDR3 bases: TGTGCCAGCAGCGTACAGGGGGAGAACTATGGCTACACCTTC. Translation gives CASSVQGENYGYTF.

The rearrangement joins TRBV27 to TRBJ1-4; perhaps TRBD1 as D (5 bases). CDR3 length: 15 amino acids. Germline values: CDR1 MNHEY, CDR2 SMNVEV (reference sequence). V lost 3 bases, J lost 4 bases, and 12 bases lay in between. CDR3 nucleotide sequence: TGTGCCAGCAGTTTTGGGCTGGGACGTAATGAAAAACTGTTTTTT. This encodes CASSFGLGRNEKLFF. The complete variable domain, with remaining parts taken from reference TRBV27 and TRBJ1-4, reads EAQVTQNPRYLITVTGKKLTVTCSQNMNHEYMSWYRQDPGLGLRQIYYSMNVEVTDKGDVPEGYKVSRKEKRNFPLILESPSPNQTSLYFCASSFGLGRNEKLFFGSGTQLSVL.

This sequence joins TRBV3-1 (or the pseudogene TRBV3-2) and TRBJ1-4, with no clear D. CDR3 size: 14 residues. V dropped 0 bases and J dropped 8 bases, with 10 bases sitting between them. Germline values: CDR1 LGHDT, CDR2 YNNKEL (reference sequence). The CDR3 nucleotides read TGTGCCAGCAGCCAAGATTTATACGGAGAAAAACTGTTTTTT. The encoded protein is CASSQDLYGEKLFF.

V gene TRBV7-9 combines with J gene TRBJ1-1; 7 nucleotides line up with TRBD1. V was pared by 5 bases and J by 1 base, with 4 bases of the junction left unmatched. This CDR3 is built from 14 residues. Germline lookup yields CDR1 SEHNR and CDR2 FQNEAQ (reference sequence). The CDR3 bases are TGTGCCAGCAGCCAACGACAGGGGAACACTGAAGCTTTCTTT. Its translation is CASSQRQGNTEAFF. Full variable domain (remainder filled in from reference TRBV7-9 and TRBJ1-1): DTGVSQNPRHKITKRGQNVTFRCDPISEHNRLYWYRQTLGQGPEFLTYFQNEAQLEKSRLLSDRFSAERPKGSFSTLEIQRTEQGDSAMYLCASSQRQGNTEAFFGQGTRLTVV.

The CDR3 bases are TGCAGCGTTGAAGGGGTGGAGAACCAAGAGACCCAGTACTTC. Residues: CSVEGVENQETQYF. The chain couples TRBV29-1 to TRBJ2-5; D is unresolved. The CDR3 spans 14 residues. V was shortened by 1 base and J by 0 bases, with 9 bases between the two germline ends. In germline, CDR1 is SQVTM, CDR2 ANQGSEA.

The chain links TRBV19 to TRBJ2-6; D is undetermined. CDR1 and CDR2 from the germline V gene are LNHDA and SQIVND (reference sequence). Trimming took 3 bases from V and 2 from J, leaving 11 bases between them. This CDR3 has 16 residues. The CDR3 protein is CASSIGPSTGANVLTF. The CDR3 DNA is TGTGCCAGTAGTATTGGCCCATCGACTGGGGCCAACGTCCTGACTTTC.

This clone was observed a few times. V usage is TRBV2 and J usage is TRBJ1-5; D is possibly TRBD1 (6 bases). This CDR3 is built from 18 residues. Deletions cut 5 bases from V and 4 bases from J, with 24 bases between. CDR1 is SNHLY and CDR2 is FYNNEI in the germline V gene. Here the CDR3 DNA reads TGTGCCAGCAGTCTAGCTAACTGGGGGCCCTTGGGGAATCAGCCCCAGCATTTT. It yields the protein CASSLANWGPLGNQPQHF.

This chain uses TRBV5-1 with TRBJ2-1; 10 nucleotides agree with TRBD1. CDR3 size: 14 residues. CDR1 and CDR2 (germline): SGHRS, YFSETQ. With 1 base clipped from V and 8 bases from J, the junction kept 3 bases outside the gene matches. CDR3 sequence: CASSLNGQGDEQFF. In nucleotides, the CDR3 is TGCGCCAGCAGCTTGAACGGACAGGGGGATGAGCAGTTCTTC.

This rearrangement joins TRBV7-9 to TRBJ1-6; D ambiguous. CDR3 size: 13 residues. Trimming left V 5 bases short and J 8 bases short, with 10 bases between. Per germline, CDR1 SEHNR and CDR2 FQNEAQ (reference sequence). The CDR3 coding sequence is TGTGCCAGCAGCCGAGGTGGAGATTCACCCCTCCACTTT. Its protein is CASSRGGDSPLHF.

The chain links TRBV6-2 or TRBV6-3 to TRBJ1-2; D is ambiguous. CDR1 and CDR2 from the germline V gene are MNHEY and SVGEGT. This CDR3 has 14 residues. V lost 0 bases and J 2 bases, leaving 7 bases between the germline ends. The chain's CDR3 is CASSYSMENYGYTF. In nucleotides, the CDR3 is TGTGCCAGCAGTTACTCGATGGAAAACTATGGCTACACCTTC.

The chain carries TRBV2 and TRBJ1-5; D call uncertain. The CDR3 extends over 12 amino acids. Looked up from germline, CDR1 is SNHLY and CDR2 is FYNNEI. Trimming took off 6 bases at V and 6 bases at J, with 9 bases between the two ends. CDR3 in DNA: TGTGCCAGCAGACCCCTAGGTCAGCCCCAGCATTTT. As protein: CASRPLGQPQHF.

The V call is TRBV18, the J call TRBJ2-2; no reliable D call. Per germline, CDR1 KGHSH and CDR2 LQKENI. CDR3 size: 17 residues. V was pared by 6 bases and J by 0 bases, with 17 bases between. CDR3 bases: TGTGCCAGCTCGATCAGGTCCGCTAGTCCGAACACCGGGGAGCTGTTTTTT. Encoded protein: CASSIRSASPNTGELFF.

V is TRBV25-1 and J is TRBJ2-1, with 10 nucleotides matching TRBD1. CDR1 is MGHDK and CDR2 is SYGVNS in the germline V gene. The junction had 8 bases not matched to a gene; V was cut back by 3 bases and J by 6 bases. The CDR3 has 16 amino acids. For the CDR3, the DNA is TGTGCCAGCAGTGACCTGACAGGGGGCGAGGGCAATGAGCAGTTCTTC. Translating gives CASSDLTGGEGNEQFF.

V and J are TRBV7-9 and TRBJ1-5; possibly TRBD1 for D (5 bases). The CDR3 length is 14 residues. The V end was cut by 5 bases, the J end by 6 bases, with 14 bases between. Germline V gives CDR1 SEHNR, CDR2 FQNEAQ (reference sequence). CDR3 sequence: CASSPLGEGQPQHF. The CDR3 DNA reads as TGTGCCAGCAGCCCTTTAGGGGAGGGTCAGCCCCAGCATTTT.

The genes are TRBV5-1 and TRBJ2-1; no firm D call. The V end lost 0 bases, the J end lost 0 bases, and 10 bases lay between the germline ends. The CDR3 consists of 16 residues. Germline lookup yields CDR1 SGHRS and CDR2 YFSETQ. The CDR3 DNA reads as TGCGCCAGCAGCTTGGAAGCCCATAGCTCCTACAATGAGCAGTTCTTC. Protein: CASSLEAHSSYNEQFF.

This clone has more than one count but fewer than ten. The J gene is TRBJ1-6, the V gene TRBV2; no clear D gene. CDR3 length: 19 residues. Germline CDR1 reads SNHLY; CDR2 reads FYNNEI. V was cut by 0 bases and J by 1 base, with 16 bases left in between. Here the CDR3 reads CASSEALEARVSYNSPLHF. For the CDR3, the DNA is TGTGCCAGCAGTGAAGCCTTGGAGGCTCGCGTATCCTATAATTCACCCCTCCACTTT.

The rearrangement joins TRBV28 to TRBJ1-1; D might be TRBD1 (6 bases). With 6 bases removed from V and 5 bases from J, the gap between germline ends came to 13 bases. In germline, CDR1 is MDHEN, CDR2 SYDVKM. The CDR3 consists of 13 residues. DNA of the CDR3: TGTGCCAGCAGGGCTCAGGGGCTTACTGAAGCTTTCTTT. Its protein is CASRAQGLTEAFF.

CDR3 DNA: TGCGCCAGCAGCTTGGCGAGGGGTCGCTTTCGTGAGACCCAGTACTTC. It is translated as CASSLARGRFRETQYF. V usage is TRBV5-1 and J usage is TRBJ2-5; D is perhaps TRBD1 or TRBD2 (5 bases each). This CDR3 spans 16 amino acids. CDR1 SGHRS and CDR2 YFSETQ come from the germline V gene. V gave up 0 bases and J gave up 5 bases, with 17 bases separating them.

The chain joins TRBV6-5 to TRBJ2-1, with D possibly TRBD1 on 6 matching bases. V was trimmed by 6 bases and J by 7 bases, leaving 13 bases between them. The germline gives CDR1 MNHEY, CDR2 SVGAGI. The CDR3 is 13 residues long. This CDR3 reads CASRFTGLNEQFF. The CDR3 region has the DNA TGTGCCAGCAGGTTTACAGGGCTGAATGAGCAGTTCTTC.